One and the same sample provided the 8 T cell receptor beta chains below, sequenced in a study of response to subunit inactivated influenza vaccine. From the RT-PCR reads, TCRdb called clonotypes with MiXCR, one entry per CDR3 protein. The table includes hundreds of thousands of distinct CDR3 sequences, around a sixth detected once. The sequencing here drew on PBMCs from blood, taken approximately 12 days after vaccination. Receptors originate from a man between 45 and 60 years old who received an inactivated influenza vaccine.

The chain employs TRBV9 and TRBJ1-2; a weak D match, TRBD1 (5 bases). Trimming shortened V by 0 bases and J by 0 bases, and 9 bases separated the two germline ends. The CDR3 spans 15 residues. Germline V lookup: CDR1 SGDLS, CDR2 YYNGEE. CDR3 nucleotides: TGTGCCAGCAGCGTAGTGAGGGGCTCTAACTATGGCTACACCTTC. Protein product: CASSVVRGSNYGYTF.

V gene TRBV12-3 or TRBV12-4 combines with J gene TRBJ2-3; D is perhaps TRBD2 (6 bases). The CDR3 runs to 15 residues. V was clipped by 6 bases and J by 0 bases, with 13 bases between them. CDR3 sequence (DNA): TGTGCCAGCAGATCTAGCGTATTAAGCACAGATACGCAGTATTTT. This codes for CASRSSVLSTDTQYF.

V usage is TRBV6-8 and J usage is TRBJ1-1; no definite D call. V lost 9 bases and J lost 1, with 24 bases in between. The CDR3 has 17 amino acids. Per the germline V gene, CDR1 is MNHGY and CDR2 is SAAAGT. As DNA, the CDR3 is TGTGCCAGTCCGGTTCAGTTGGCTGCCTCACCGAACACTGAAGCTTTCTTT. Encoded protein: CASPVQLAASPNTEAFF.

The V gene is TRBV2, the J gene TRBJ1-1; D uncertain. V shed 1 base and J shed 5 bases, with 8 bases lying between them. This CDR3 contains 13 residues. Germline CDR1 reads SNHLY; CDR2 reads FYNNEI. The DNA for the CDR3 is TGTGCCAGCAGTGAAGGGAGGGATACTGAAGCTTTCTTT. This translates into CASSEGRDTEAFF.

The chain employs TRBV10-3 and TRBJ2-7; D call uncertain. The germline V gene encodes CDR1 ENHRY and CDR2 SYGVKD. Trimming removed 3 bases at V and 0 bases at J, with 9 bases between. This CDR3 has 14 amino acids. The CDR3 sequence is CAISDLGFSYEQYF. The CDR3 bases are TGTGCCATCAGTGATCTAGGATTCTCCTACGAGCAGTACTTC.

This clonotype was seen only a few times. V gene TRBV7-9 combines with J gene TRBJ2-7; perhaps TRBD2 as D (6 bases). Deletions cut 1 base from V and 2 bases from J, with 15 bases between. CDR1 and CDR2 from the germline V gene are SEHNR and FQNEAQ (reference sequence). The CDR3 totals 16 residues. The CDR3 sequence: CASSLVPLRGTYEQYF. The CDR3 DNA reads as TGTGCCAGCAGCTTAGTCCCCCTGCGGGGAACCTACGAGCAGTACTTC.

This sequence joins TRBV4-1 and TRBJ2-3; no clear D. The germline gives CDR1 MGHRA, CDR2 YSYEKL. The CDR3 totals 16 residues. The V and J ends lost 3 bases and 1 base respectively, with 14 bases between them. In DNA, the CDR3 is TGCGCCAGCAGCCACCTAGGCCACTCAGGCACAGATACGCAGTATTTT. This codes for CASSHLGHSGTDTQYF.

Here the CDR3 reads CASSYPGTSYFRSSTDTQYF. The DNA for the CDR3 is TGTGCCAGCAGTTACCCCGGGACTAGCTATTTTCGGTCCAGCACAGATACGCAGTATTTT. This chain joins TRBV6-2 or TRBV6-3 and TRBJ2-3, with TRBD2 matching 9 bases. Germline CDR1 is MNHEY and CDR2 is SVGEGT. The V and J ends lost 2 bases and 0 bases, in that order; junction bases with no gene match: 15. CDR3 length equals 20 residues.